This TCR beta chain comes out of a study of molecular identifiers for immune sequencing clone quantification. Study background: Replicate runs used RNA from around 18,000 or 91,000 naive CD8 cells, which was split five ways into aliquots, and four of those aliquots were then sequenced.

A single record per CDR3 protein comes from TCRdb applying MiXCR to the PCR reads. The data contain some 650,000 distinct CDR3 sequences, 15% to 20% of them singletons. As for this clonotype: Given a much more abundant clone one base away, this may be a read error.

Germline V CDR1 and CDR2: MGHRA, YSYEKL. CDR3 length: 20 residues. This TCR derives from a human donor in good health. Some libraries in this study had Jurkat cell RNA spiked in. This sequence joins TRBV4-1 and TRBJ2-2; 16 bases agree with TRBD2. Input material: naive CD8+ T cells from blood, with Jurkat cell RNA spiked in. As for subset: FACS-sorted CD8+CD4-CCR7+CD45RA+ naive T cells. CDR3 sequence: CASGQAGTSGRAKITGELFF. The CDR3 coding sequence is TGTGCCAGCGGCCAAGCCGGGACTAGCGGGAGGGCCAAGATTACCGGGGAGCTGTTTTTT.